These 23 T cell receptor beta chains share one sample of origin, sequenced in a study of shared clonotypes between healthy human individuals. Some clones are missing from TCRdb's copy, which holds only in-frame ones; the method was immunoSEQ multiplex PCR. Of about 600,000 clones in the sample, more than 95% were seen once. Naive CD8 isolation took CD45RO-negative cells positively selected for CCR7 and excluded terminally differentiated effector memory CD45RA+ cells. The sequenced material came from naive CD8+ T cells sorted from blood. The receptors stem from a man aged 25 to 45 in good health.

The chain employs TRBV7-6 and TRBJ2-3; 12 bases fit TRBD2. Trimming cost V 5 bases and J 3 bases; bases outside gene matches: 6. CDR3 length equals 16 residues. Germline CDR1 is SGHVS and CDR2 is FNYEAQ. The CDR3 sequence is CASSPETSGSTDTQYF. The CDR3 DNA is TGTGCCAGCAGCCCCGAGACTAGCGGGAGTACAGATACGCAGTATTTT.

The V call is TRBV10-3, the J call TRBJ2-7; perhaps D is TRBD1 or TRBD2 (5 bases each). Germline V gives CDR1 ENHRY, CDR2 SYGVKD. V lost 10 bases and J 4 bases, leaving 17 bases between the germline ends. The CDR3 contains 13 residues. The CDR3 reads CATGTVSWYEQYF. CDR3 coding DNA: TGTGCCACCGGGACCGTTTCTTGGTACGAGCAGTACTTC.

V gene TRBV4-1 combines with J gene TRBJ2-1; 9 bases line up with TRBD2. The CDR3 consists of 16 residues. J was trimmed by 8 bases and V by 1 base; bases with no gene match: 9. CDR1 and CDR2 from the germline V gene are MGHRA and YSYEKL. CDR3 sequence: CASSQVEAGGGYEQFF. In nucleotides, the CDR3 is TGCGCCAGCAGCCAAGTAGAAGCGGGAGGAGGGTATGAGCAGTTCTTC.

This clone has just one count. The chain employs TRBV7-9 and TRBJ2-1; 8 nucleotides match TRBD2. Germline CDR1 reads SEHNR; CDR2 reads FQNEAQ (reference sequence). This CDR3 has 18 residues. V dropped 4 bases and J dropped 9; count of bases not matched to a gene: 20. The CDR3 DNA sequence: TGTGCCAGCAGCTACGAAACATTAGCGGGAATCCAGGCTGGTGAGCAGTTCTTC. Protein product: CASSYETLAGIQAGEQFF.

This CDR3 reads CASSAARLADTDTQYF. CDR3 DNA: TGTGCCAGCAGCGCTGCGAGACTAGCGGACACAGATACGCAGTATTTT. The chain employs TRBV9 and TRBJ2-3, with 9 bases identical to TRBD2. Germline trimming cut 3 bases from V and 2 bases from J; bases unmatched to any gene: 7. The CDR3 consists of 16 residues. Per the germline V gene, CDR1 is SGDLS and CDR2 is YYNGEE.

The chain employs TRBV5-1 and TRBJ2-1; D is uncertain. Germline V CDR1 and CDR2: SGHRS, YFSETQ. V dropped 2 bases and J dropped 6 bases, with 6 bases sitting between them. The CDR3 is made up of 12 amino acids. CDR3 in amino acids: CASSFFGNEQFF. CDR3 bases: TGCGCCAGCAGCTTTTTTGGCAATGAGCAGTTCTTC. The full variable domain, rest sourced from reference TRBV5-1 and TRBJ2-1, is KAGVTQTPRYLIKTRGQQVTLSCSPISGHRSVSWYQQTPGQGLQFLFEYFSETQRNKGNFPGRFSGRQFSNSRSEMNVSTLELGDSALYLCASSFFGNEQFFGPGTRLTVL.

V and J are TRBV7-9 and TRBJ2-7; 7 bases agree with TRBD2. The CDR3 loop spans 16 amino acids. In germline, CDR1 is SEHNR, CDR2 FQNEAQ (reference sequence). V lost 5 bases and J lost 1; bases outside the gene matches: 11. This CDR3 is CASSATLGLTSYEQYF. CDR3 sequence (DNA): TGTGCCAGCAGCGCGACTTTGGGACTAACATCCTACGAGCAGTACTTC. Together with reference TRBV7-9 and TRBJ2-7, the CDR3 gives the full variable domain: DTGVSQNPRHKITKRGQNVTFRCDPISEHNRLYWYRQTLGQGPEFLTYFQNEAQLEKSRLLSDRFSAERPKGSFSTLEIQRTEQGDSAMYLCASSATLGLTSYEQYFGPGTRLTVT.

The chain employs TRBV7-9 and TRBJ2-1, with D possibly TRBD2 on 6 matching bases. Trimming removed 0 bases at V and 2 bases at J, with 11 bases between. This CDR3 has 16 amino acids. The germline V gene has CDR1 SEHNR and CDR2 FQNEAQ (reference sequence). CDR3 sequence: CASSLATTRPYNEQFF. DNA for the CDR3: TGTGCCAGCAGCTTAGCGACGACTAGACCCTACAATGAGCAGTTCTTC.

The chain employs TRBV27 and TRBJ2-7, with unresolved D. Germline CDR1 and CDR2: MNHEY and SMNVEV (reference sequence). V lost 3 bases and J lost 1, with 13 bases in between. This CDR3 is 15 amino acids long. The CDR3 protein is CASSLRRTGSYEQYF. The CDR3 DNA is TGTGCCAGCAGTTTGAGACGGACGGGTTCCTACGAGCAGTACTTC.

The chain employs TRBV6-5 and TRBJ2-7; TRBD2 matches at 9 bases. V gave up 1 base and J gave up 7 bases; unmatched junction bases: 5. The CDR3 has 14 amino acids. Germline V gene lookup returns CDR1 MNHEY and CDR2 SVGAGI. CDR3 in DNA: TGTGCCAGCAGTTACTTAGCGGGAGCCGGTGAGCAGTACTTC. Residues: CASSYLAGAGEQYF.

The genes are TRBV6-5 and TRBJ2-7, with unresolved D. CDR1 is MNHEY, CDR2 SVGAGI, per germline. The CDR3 has 13 residues. Trimming stripped 3 bases from V and 2 bases from J, with 8 bases between. The CDR3, as DNA: TGTGCCAGCAGTTATCAGTCCCCCTACGAGCAGTACTTC. It specifies CASSYQSPYEQYF.

The rearrangement joins TRBV19 to TRBJ2-3, with no clear D. Between the trimmed V and J ends, which lost 5 bases and 0 bases, there was a span of 6 bases. CDR1 and CDR2 from the germline V gene are LNHDA and SQIVND (reference sequence). This CDR3 contains 13 residues. CDR3 region: CASSFASTDTQYF. CDR3 DNA: TGTGCCAGTAGTTTCGCTAGCACAGATACGCAGTATTTT.

The CDR3 bases are TGTGCCAGAAGACGTCAGTTGGTTACGACTCGTCCACCCTCTGGGGCCAACGTCCTGACTTTC. This codes for CARRRQLVTTRPPSGANVLTF. The gene calls are TRBV5-3 and TRBJ2-6; D is undetermined. TRBV5-3 is given ORF status, its function remaining uncertain. The CDR3 totals 21 residues. V shed 5 bases and J shed 0 bases, with 27 bases lying between them.

V and J are TRBV27 and TRBJ1-2; 8 nucleotides match TRBD1. The CDR3 sequence is 16 residues long. The trim removed 2 bases at V and 2 bases at J, leaving 7 bases unmatched. CDR1 and CDR2 (germline): MNHEY, SMNVEV (reference sequence). As DNA, the CDR3 is TGTGCCAGCAGTTTACGTCAGGGGGCTTTGAACTATGGCTACACCTTC. Its translation: CASSLRQGALNYGYTF.

The chain employs TRBV7-6 and TRBJ2-3, with 10 bases matching TRBD2. Germline assignment: CDR1 SGHVS and CDR2 FNYEAQ. This CDR3 region has 17 residues. V was clipped by 1 base and J by 1 base; unmatched bases: 5. The CDR3 sequence is CASSLETSGSGTDTQYF. The CDR3 DNA reads TGTGCCAGCAGCTTAGAGACTAGCGGGTCGGGCACAGATACGCAGTATTTT.

This chain joins TRBV10-2 and TRBJ2-7, with 12 positions matching TRBD2. Germline V gene data show CDR1 as WSHSY and CDR2 as SAAADI. CDR3 size: 18 residues. The junction had 8 bases not matched to a gene; V was cut back by 2 bases and J by 0 bases. This CDR3 reads CASSERLAGVGSSYEQYF. The CDR3 nucleotides are TGCGCCAGCAGTGAGCGACTAGCGGGAGTAGGGAGCTCCTACGAGCAGTACTTC.

V usage is TRBV29-1 and J usage is TRBJ2-2; a weak D match, TRBD1 (6 bases). The CDR3 length is 15 residues. Germline V gives CDR1 SQVTM, CDR2 ANQGSEA. V was clipped by 0 bases and J by 1 base, with 9 bases between them. The CDR3 region has the DNA TGCAGCGTTGAAGATGGACAGAAGAACACCGGGGAGCTGTTTTTT. Amino acid sequence: CSVEDGQKNTGELFF.

This clone was counted a few times. The chain links TRBV4-1 to TRBJ2-1; 10 positions match TRBD1. The CDR3 loop spans 17 amino acids. The germline CDR1 and CDR2 sequences are MGHRA and YSYEKL. The V and J ends lost 3 bases and 2 bases, in that order; junction bases with no gene match: 7. CDR3 region: CASSQPRTGGTYNEQFF. DNA of the CDR3: TGCGCCAGCAGCCAGCCACGGACAGGGGGGACCTACAATGAGCAGTTCTTC.

The rearrangement joins TRBV9 to TRBJ2-7; D is ambiguous. This CDR3 has 14 amino acids. V was pared by 0 bases and J by 7 bases, with 14 bases between. CDR1 is SGDLS, CDR2 YYNGEE, per germline. CDR3 sequence (DNA): TGTGCCAGCAGCGTAGACGGGTCCCTTCAAGAGCAGTACTTC. It codes for CASSVDGSLQEQYF.

The chain has TRBV27 and TRBJ2-5; D uncertain. Trimming shortened V by 0 bases and J by 5 bases, and 13 bases separated the two germline ends. Germline assignment: CDR1 MNHEY and CDR2 SMNVEV (reference sequence). CDR3 size: 15 residues. The CDR3 bases are TGTGCCAGCAGTTTATCGGCAGGTTTGGTGGAGACCCAGTACTTC. Protein product: CASSLSAGLVETQYF.

This clone was detected once. The genes are TRBV27 and TRBJ2-3; no firm D call. Per germline, CDR1 MNHEY and CDR2 SMNVEV (reference sequence). Trimming pared 8 bases from V and 0 bases from J, leaving 6 bases between. The CDR3 covers 12 residues. CDR3 in DNA: TGTGCCAGCGGATCTAGCACAGATACGCAGTATTTT. Residues: CASGSSTDTQYF.

This chain links TRBV5-8 with TRBJ2-1, with TRBD1 matching over 9 bases. The ends lost 2 bases at V and 4 bases at J; junction bases unmatched: 4. Germline CDR1 reads SGHTS; CDR2 reads YDEGEE. The CDR3 consists of 15 residues. The CDR3 DNA reads as TGTGCCAGCAGCTTCACAGGGGGCATATACAATGAGCAGTTCTTC. Translated, it gives CASSFTGGIYNEQFF.

The J gene is TRBJ2-2, the V gene TRBV6-1, with TRBD2 matching over 9 bases. Germline lookup yields CDR1 MNHNS and CDR2 SASEGT. The V gene end was trimmed by 7 bases and the J gene end by 5 bases; junction bases not matched to a gene: 5. The CDR3 contains 14 residues. This chain's CDR3 is CASIGLASTGELFF. The CDR3 DNA is TGTGCCAGCATCGGACTAGCGAGTACCGGGGAGCTGTTTTTT.